The rows below give T cell receptor beta chains drawn from one sample of a study of cytomegalovirus exposure and HLA in healthy donors. Data came from immunoSEQ multiplex PCR; TCRdb stores just in-frame clones and leaves some out. The sample totals 150,000 to 200,000 clones. Material for sequencing was PBMCs. Every receptor here comes from a man aged 30-40 years in good health and CMV-seronegative. Each CDR3 is given with its conserved first and last residue. A D gene is named only where the DNA matches it firmly.

d_gene	v_gene	j_gene	CDR3nt	CDR3aa
TRBD1	TRBV15	TRBJ2-1	TGTGCCACCAGCAGAGATTCGACAGGGGCAGGGGAGCAGTTCTTC	CATSRDSTGAGEQFF
TRBD1	TRBV7-9	TRBJ1-2	TGTGCCAGCAGCTTACAGGGGGCGAAAGGCTACACCTTC	CASSLQGAKGYTF
TRBD1	TRBV5-5	TRBJ1-5	TGTGCCAGCAGCTTGTTCGGGACAGGGATGAATCAGCCCCAGCATTTT	CASSLFGTGMNQPQHF
NA	TRBV19	TRBJ1-6	TGTGCCAGTAGTGTCAGTCCGGGAAATAATTCACCCCTCCACTTT	CASSVSPGNNSPLHF
NA	TRBV11-1	TRBJ2-2	TGTGCCAGCAGCTTATATTGGCCGAACACCGGGGAGCTGTTTTTT	CASSLYWPNTGELFF
TRBD2	TRBV19	TRBJ2-2	TGTGCCACCACCGCGCTAGCGGGATACACCGGGGAGCTGTTTTTT	CATTALAGYTGELFF
NA	TRBV7-2	TRBJ2-7	TGTGCCAGCAGCACGTACCACAGCTACGAGCAGTACTTC	CASSTYHSYEQYF
NA	TRBV28	TRBJ2-7	TGTGCCAGCAGTTTGGGGGGCTCCTACGAGCAGTACTTC	CASSLGGSYEQYF
NA	TRBV5-1	TRBJ2-5	TGCGCCAGCAGGACAGCAAGTATCCAAGAGACCCAGTACTTC	CASRTASIQETQYF
TRBD1	TRBV5-6	TRBJ2-3	TGTGCCAGCAGCCTGTTTGGGACAGGGCGGGCAGATACGCAGTATTTT	CASSLFGTGRADTQYF
NA	TRBV10-3	TRBJ2-5	TGTGCCATCAGTGACCCCCGAGGGCGTAAGCAGGAGACCCAGTACTTC	CAISDPRGRKQETQYF
NA	TRBV5-1	TRBJ2-2	TGCGCCAGCAGCTTGGAACTCCCGAACACCGGGGAGCTGTTTTTT	CASSLELPNTGELFF
TRBD2	TRBV9	TRBJ2-7	TGTGCCAGCAGCGCCCCCTGGCGGGAGGGCCCTCAATACCCTTACGAGCAGTACTTC	CASSAPWREGPQYPYEQYF
TRBD1	TRBV29-1	TRBJ1-2	TGCAGCGTCCGGACAGGGTTGGGCTACACCTTC	CSVRTGLGYTF
TRBD2	TRBV19	TRBJ2-1	TGTGCCAGTAGTAAACTAGCGGGAGGGCCCCCCAATGAGCAGTTCTTC	CASSKLAGGPPNEQFF
TRBD2	TRBV7-3	TRBJ2-5	TGTGCCAGCAGCTTAACGGGACTAGCGGGAGTCCGGGGAGAGACCCAGTACTTC	CASSLTGLAGVRGETQYF
NA	TRBV6-4	TRBJ2-3	TGTGCCAGCAGTGCTACGGACGGGGAAGGGGGAGATACGCAGTATTTT	CASSATDGEGGDTQYF
NA	TRBV10-3	TRBJ2-7	TGTGCCATCAGTGACCAGGCCTTATCCTACGAGCAGTACTTC	CAISDQALSYEQYF
NA	TRBV5-1	TRBJ2-5	TGCGCCAGCAGCCTCAATCTAGTCCAGTACTTC	CASSLNLVQYF
NA	TRBV6-1	TRBJ1-5	TGTGCCAGCAGTGAAGCGCGGGATCCAAGCTTTCAGCCCCAGCATTTT	CASSEARDPSFQPQHF
NA	TRBV30	TRBJ2-2	TGTGCCTGGAGTACTAGGGGGACCGGGGAGCTGTTTTTT	CAWSTRGTGELFF
NA	TRBV7-6	TRBJ2-5	TGTGCCAGCAGCTCGACAGGAAGAGCGGAGACCCAGTACTTC	CASSSTGRAETQYF
TRBD2	TRBV4-1	TRBJ2-3	TGCGCCAGCAGCCCCTCGGTCTTAGCGGGAATGATGGGAGATACGCAGTATTTT	CASSPSVLAGMMGDTQYF
NA	TRBV28	TRBJ2-7	TGTGCCAGCAGAAGGACATTTTCCTACGAGCAGTACTTC	CASRRTFSYEQYF
TRBD1	TRBV9	TRBJ1-5	TGTGCCAGCAGCGTGGGCAGGGGGTACAATCAGCCCCAGCATTTT	CASSVGRGYNQPQHF
TRBD1	TRBV6-1	TRBJ2-7	TGTGCCAGCAGGGACGATTACAGGGGGAACTACGAGCAGTACTTC	CASRDDYRGNYEQYF
TRBD1	TRBV5-4	TRBJ2-3	TGTGCCAGCAGATGGGACAGGAGCACAGATACGCAGTATTTT	CASRWDRSTDTQYF
TRBD1	TRBV2	TRBJ2-6	TGTGCCAGCATTTGGGACAGCAGCTCTGGGGCCAACGTCCTGACTTTC	CASIWDSSSGANVLTF
NA	TRBV6-4	TRBJ2-1	TGTGCCAGCGCCCCTAGATCGGGTATCGCCTACAATGAGCAGTTCTTC	CASAPRSGIAYNEQFF
TRBD1	TRBV5-6	TRBJ2-2	TGTGCCAGCAGCGCTACAGGGGGCTATAATGGCGGGGAGCTGTTTTTT	CASSATGGYNGGELFF
NA	TRBV4-3	TRBJ2-7	TGCGCCAGCAGCCGGGAGGACTCCTACGAGCAGTACTTC	CASSREDSYEQYF
NA	TRBV5-1	TRBJ2-3	TGCGCCAGCAGCTACGGGGGACTGACCTCTAGCACAGATACGCAGTATTTT	CASSYGGLTSSTDTQYF
NA	TRBV6-1	TRBJ2-2	TGTGCCAGCAGTGAGTATGGGGCCACCGGGGAGCTGTTTTTT	CASSEYGATGELFF
NA	TRBV29-1	TRBJ2-2	TGCAGCGCTTTATCCGGGGAGCTGTTTTTT	CSALSGELFF
TRBD2	TRBV5-6	TRBJ2-1	TGTGCCAGCAGCCCCCGGGGGGGCTATGAGCAGTTCTTC	CASSPRGGYEQFF
TRBD1	TRBV27	TRBJ2-1	TGTGCCAGCAGTCCCAACCGGGACAGCTACAATGAGCAGTTCTTC	CASSPNRDSYNEQFF
TRBD1	TRBV19	TRBJ1-4	TGTGCCAGTGGGGGACAGGCCGCTAATGAAAAACTGTTTTTT	CASGGQAANEKLFF
TRBD2	TRBV11-2	TRBJ2-4	TGTGCCAGCAGACGACTCCAATCGGGACTAGAGAAGTACAAAAACATTCAGTACTTC	CASRRLQSGLEKYKNIQYF
NA	TRBV28	TRBJ1-1	TGTGCCAGCACCTTCTCTCTGGAGATGAACACTGAAGCTTTCTTT	CASTFSLEMNTEAFF
NA	TRBV4-2	TRBJ1-5	TGTGCCAGCAGCCAAGACCCCCTGACCGCCCAGGGGAGTCTTCAGCCCCAGCATTTT	CASSQDPLTAQGSLQPQHF
TRBD2	TRBV11-3	TRBJ2-5	TGTGCCAGCAGCCCCCGGGGAGGGCTGGTAGAGACCCAGTACTTC	CASSPRGGLVETQYF
TRBD1	TRBV4-2	TRBJ1-5	TGTGCCAGCAGCCAAAGTGACAGGGGATTACCCCAGCATTTT	CASSQSDRGLPQHF
NA	TRBV5-5	TRBJ1-1	TGTGCCAGCAGCTTGGTGGTCCGGGGGTACACTGAAGCTTTCTTT	CASSLVVRGYTEAFF
NA	TRBV15	TRBJ1-4	TGTGCCACCAGCAGGGAACAGAGCCCTAATGAAAAACTGTTTTTT	CATSREQSPNEKLFF
TRBD1	TRBV18	TRBJ1-1	TGTGCCAGCTCCCCGGGGACAGGAGAACTGAACACTGAAGCTTTCTTT	CASSPGTGELNTEAFF
TRBD2	TRBV28	TRBJ2-3	TGTGCCAGCATTCCTCTAGCGGGAGCGGATACGCAGTATTTT	CASIPLAGADTQYF
TRBD1	TRBV15	TRBJ1-1	TGTGCCACCAGCGCCGCCGACAGGGTGAACACTGAAGCTTTCTTT	CATSAADRVNTEAFF
TRBD1	TRBV19	TRBJ1-5	TGTGCCAGTAGTACCTCCGGGACAGGCCTCGAGCCCCAGCATTTT	CASSTSGTGLEPQHF
TRBD1	TRBV28	TRBJ1-1	TGTGCCAGCAGCCCCGGGGACAGGGACGCTGAAGCTTTCTTT	CASSPGDRDAEAFF
TRBD1	TRBV4-1	TRBJ1-2	TGCGCCAGCAGCCAATCTCCTTCAGGGGGCTACTATGGCTACACCTTC	CASSQSPSGGYYGYTF
NA	TRBV30	TRBJ1-2	TGTGCCTGGAGCTCACAGGTGATCTATGGCTACACCTTC	CAWSSQVIYGYTF